Here is one T cell receptor beta chain with its context. CDR1 and CDR2 (germline): MGHDK, SYGVNS. V lost 3 bases and J lost 1, with 11 bases in between. The length of the CDR3 is 15 residues. These data originate in a study of blood T cell repertoires in COVID-19. Background on the study: COVID-19 samples, acute and convalescent, were from the United States, Italy and Spain. The analysed material was cDNA or gDNA that came from T cells, B-cell-depleted T cells, or PBMCs.

Study members were between about 18 and 100 years old and lived in 24 US regions. Clinical history reported by participants formed the basis on which cohorts were assigned. Assay: immunoSEQ multiplex PCR; the TCRdb copy retains only in-frame clones and omits some. The table shows a few hundred thousand clones, with 70% to 90% occurring only once. The sequenced material came from PBMCs or T cells enriched from blood (not recorded which). The genes are TRBV25-1 and TRBJ2-3; maybe TRBD2 (5 bases). The TCR comes from a woman aged 35 to 49 with acute COVID-19. The CDR3 coding sequence is TGTGCCAGCAGTGACCAGCGGAGCCGCACAGATACGCAGTATTTT. Translation: CASSDQRSRTDTQYF.